This T cell receptor beta chain was documented in a study of PD-1 blockade in classical Hodgkin lymphoma. Study results and limitations: Individuals who commenced nivolumab within less than 1 year of ASCT were excluded. Before treatment, complete responders showed about the same diversity as newly diagnosed patients.

TCRdb's table, derived via immunoSEQ multiplex PCR, lists solely in-frame clones and lacks some. This table has fewer than 95,000 clones, approximately 83% appearing once. In regard to this clone: The antigen remains undetermined.

V shed 5 bases and J shed 0 bases, with 10 bases lying between them. Per germline, CDR1 SNHLY and CDR2 FYNNEI. The CDR3 runs 14 residues. Documented time point: cycle 4 day 1 (C4D1), after around six weeks of nivolumab. Every patient relapsed after autologous stem cell transplantation, and brentuximab vedotin exposure varied. This chain connects TRBV2 to TRBJ1-2; a possible D gene is TRBD1 (5 bases). The source material was peripheral blood mononuclear cells (PBMCs), sampled before the fourth cycle of nivolumab. This receptor was obtained from a human donor with classical Hodgkin lymphoma. CDR3 sequence reads: CASSPTAANYGYTF. CDR3 coding DNA: TGTGCCAGCAGTCCGACAGCGGCTAACTATGGCTACACCTTC.